The rows below give T cell receptor beta chains drawn from one sample of a study of blood T cell repertoires in COVID-19. The repertoire was sequenced with immunoSEQ multiplex PCR; TCRdb's copy has only in-frame clones and lacks some. The data contain 100,000 or so clones, 85% of them singletons. The specimen sequenced was peripheral blood. The origin of the receptors is a woman in her 70s with active or convalescent COVID-19. CDR3s include the opening cysteine and the closing phenylalanine or tryptophan. The order of the fields is clone size, V gene, J gene, D gene, CDR3 protein, CDR3 DNA. D genes are given only for firm matches. Clone sizes are given selectively: once, few, many, or a class where the clone is expanded.

abundance: .; v_gene: TRBV6-5; j_gene: TRBJ1-3; d_gene: .; CDR3aa: CASNLRGAGNTIYF; CDR3nt: TGTGCCAGCAACCTACGGGGGGCTGGAAACACCATATATTTT
abundance: .; v_gene: TRBV30; j_gene: TRBJ1-5; d_gene: TRBD1; CDR3aa: CAWGTGSNQPQHF; CDR3nt: TGTGCCTGGGGGACAGGGAGCAATCAGCCCCAGCATTTT
abundance: .; v_gene: TRBV28; j_gene: TRBJ2-1; d_gene: .; CDR3aa: CASSLAQGRGSYNEQFF; CDR3nt: TGTGCCAGCAGTTTGGCTCAGGGGCGCGGGTCCTACAATGAGCAGTTCTTC
abundance: .; v_gene: TRBV18; j_gene: TRBJ1-1; d_gene: .; CDR3aa: CASSPSYVGAGQTEAFF; CDR3nt: TGTGCCAGCTCACCATCGTATGTGGGCGCTGGGCAAACTGAAGCTTTCTTT
abundance: .; v_gene: TRBV7-9; j_gene: TRBJ2-5; d_gene: .; CDR3aa: CASSLGATGRETQYF; CDR3nt: TGTGCCAGCAGCTTAGGAGCGACAGGTCGGGAGACCCAGTACTTC
abundance: .; v_gene: TRBV11-2; j_gene: TRBJ1-2; d_gene: .; CDR3aa: CASSSEGVSYGYTF; CDR3nt: TGTGCCAGCAGCTCTGAGGGGGTTAGCTATGGCTACACCTTC
abundance: .; v_gene: TRBV19; j_gene: TRBJ2-2; d_gene: .; CDR3aa: CASSIRLASGELFF; CDR3nt: TGTGCCAGTAGTATAAGGCTAGCATCCGGGGAGCTGTTTTTT
abundance: few; v_gene: TRBV5-5; j_gene: TRBJ1-2; d_gene: .; CDR3aa: CASSLYGYGYTF; CDR3nt: TGTGCCAGCAGCTTGTACGGCTATGGCTACACCTTC
abundance: once; v_gene: TRBV30; j_gene: TRBJ1-6; d_gene: .; CDR3aa: CAWSRGGDSYNSPLHF; CDR3nt: TGTGCCTGGAGCAGGGGAGGGGACTCCTATAATTCACCCCTCCACTTT
abundance: .; v_gene: TRBV18; j_gene: TRBJ1-2; d_gene: TRBD1; CDR3aa: CASSPPGQGEHGYTF; CDR3nt: TGTGCCAGCTCACCCCCGGGACAGGGGGAACATGGCTACACCTTC
abundance: once; v_gene: TRBV30; j_gene: TRBJ1-1; d_gene: TRBD1; CDR3aa: CAWRITGGVTEAFF; CDR3nt: TGTGCCTGGAGGATAACAGGGGGTGTCACTGAAGCTTTCTTT
abundance: .; v_gene: TRBV2; j_gene: TRBJ2-5; d_gene: .; CDR3aa: CASSVIWGALETQYF; CDR3nt: TGTGCCAGCAGTGTAATCTGGGGCGCCCTAGAGACCCAGTACTTC
abundance: .; v_gene: TRBV19; j_gene: TRBJ2-1; d_gene: .; CDR3aa: CASSLQGRSYNEQFF; CDR3nt: TGTGCCAGTAGTTTACAGGGCAGATCTTACAATGAGCAGTTCTTC
abundance: .; v_gene: TRBV24-1; j_gene: TRBJ2-3; d_gene: .; CDR3aa: CATSDLGTKTDTQYF; CDR3nt: TGTGCCACCAGTGATCTCGGGACAAAAACAGATACGCAGTATTTT
abundance: .; v_gene: TRBV25-1; j_gene: TRBJ1-3; d_gene: .; CDR3aa: CASSDGTGTFSGNTIYF; CDR3nt: TGTGCCAGCAGTGACGGCACAGGGACCTTCTCTGGAAACACCATATATTTT
abundance: .; v_gene: TRBV7-2; j_gene: TRBJ1-3; d_gene: .; CDR3aa: CASSSSSGNTIYF; CDR3nt: TGTGCCAGCTCCAGTTCCTCTGGAAACACCATATATTTT
abundance: .; v_gene: TRBV7-9; j_gene: TRBJ1-1; d_gene: .; CDR3aa: CASSLVRAGAFF; CDR3nt: TGTGCCAGCAGCTTAGTAAGGGCGGGAGCTTTCTTT
abundance: .; v_gene: TRBV13; j_gene: TRBJ2-1; d_gene: TRBD2; CDR3aa: CASGRRGEGPPTGEQFF; CDR3nt: TGTGCCAGCGGTAGGCGGGGGGAGGGCCCCCCCACAGGCGAGCAGTTCTTC
abundance: .; v_gene: TRBV5-5; j_gene: TRBJ2-1; d_gene: .; CDR3aa: CASSKSGVQGNEQFF; CDR3nt: TGTGCCAGCAGCAAGTCAGGGGTACAAGGTAATGAGCAGTTCTTC
abundance: .; v_gene: TRBV11-2; j_gene: TRBJ2-5; d_gene: .; CDR3aa: CASSLQETQYF; CDR3nt: TGTGCCAGCAGCCTCCAAGAGACCCAGTACTTC
abundance: .; v_gene: TRBV6-2/TRBV6-3; j_gene: TRBJ2-5; d_gene: TRBD1; CDR3aa: CASSKDRADETQYF; CDR3nt: TGTGCCAGCAGTAAGGACAGGGCGGATGAGACCCAGTACTTC
abundance: once; v_gene: TRBV2; j_gene: TRBJ1-2; d_gene: .; CDR3aa: CASRTDLQGYTF; CDR3nt: TGTGCCAGCAGAACAGACCTACAGGGCTACACCTTC
abundance: .; v_gene: TRBV10-1; j_gene: TRBJ2-3; d_gene: TRBD2; CDR3aa: CASSDLAGGADTQYF; CDR3nt: TGCGCCAGCAGTGACTTAGCGGGAGGTGCAGATACGCAGTATTTT
abundance: once; v_gene: TRBV5-6; j_gene: TRBJ1-1; d_gene: .; CDR3aa: CASSLSPRDTEAFF; CDR3nt: TGTGCCAGCAGCTTGAGTCCCAGGGACACTGAAGCTTTCTTT
abundance: once; v_gene: TRBV25-1; j_gene: TRBJ1-6; d_gene: .; CDR3aa: CASSWEGPLHF; CDR3nt: TGTGCCAGCAGTTGGGAGGGACCCCTCCACTTT
abundance: .; v_gene: TRBV5-3; j_gene: TRBJ2-4; d_gene: TRBD2; CDR3aa: CARSRPGLAGGRAKNIQYF; CDR3nt: TGTGCCAGAAGTAGGCCGGGACTAGCGGGAGGGCGGGCCAAAAACATTCAGTACTTC
abundance: .; v_gene: TRBV18; j_gene: TRBJ2-2; d_gene: TRBD2; CDR3aa: CASSPIPLTGGNTGELFF; CDR3nt: TGTGCCAGCTCACCAATTCCGCTCACGGGAGGTAACACCGGGGAGCTGTTTTTT
abundance: .; v_gene: TRBV25-1; j_gene: TRBJ1-2; d_gene: TRBD1; CDR3aa: CASSAGGANYGYTF; CDR3nt: TGTGCCAGCAGCGCAGGGGGCGCTAACTATGGCTACACCTTC
abundance: .; v_gene: TRBV24-1; j_gene: TRBJ2-7; d_gene: TRBD2; CDR3aa: CATSAKGLAGSYEQYF; CDR3nt: TGTGCCACCAGTGCCAAGGGACTAGCGGGATCCTACGAGCAGTACTTC